The rows below give T cell receptor beta chains drawn from one sample of a study of T-cell memory formation after mild COVID-19. TCRdb re-called the 5' RACE reads through MiXCR, storing one row per CDR3 protein. The sample yields 100,000 to 150,000 distinct CDR3 sequences, approximately 15% seen once. The sample comprised PBMCs or a T cell subset sorted from them (not recorded which). The receptors were sampled from an adult woman who had mild COVID-19 (a few samples of this study predate the infection). Cell type and time point are not known. CDR3s include the opening cysteine and the closing phenylalanine or tryptophan. D genes are given only for firm matches. Size is stated for part of the rows, as once, few or many counts, or as a class when the clone is expanded.

TRBD1 | TRBV5-4 | many | CASSSRDRGDSPLHF
- | TRBV5-1 | few | CASSYRDISYEQYF
- | TRBV7-2 | - | CASSLKGSTEAFF
- | TRBV7-9 | - | CASSPLPGNIEQYF
TRBD1 | TRBV24-1 | many | CATSDSGTGVTYNEQFF
- | TRBV4-1 | - | CASSQLLGRNTEAFF
- | TRBV4-1 | many | CASSQEGQGHYGYTF
TRBD2 | TRBV6-1 | few | CASSLLTSGGNTGELFF
- | TRBV2 | few | CASAAEGPYEQYF
- | TRBV24-1 | few | CATSDPSDGNTGELFF
- | TRBV5-6 | - | CASSLTPRAGYTEAFF
TRBD1 | TRBV3-1 | - | CASSPSRQGASKNTEAFF
- | TRBV6-5 | few | CASSPFMGGSWEQYF
TRBD1 | TRBV5-1 | - | CASSYGQGDGYTF
TRBD2 | TRBV4-1 | - | CASSPIAGGHSYEQYF
TRBD2 | TRBV11-3 | - | CASSRTSGKYEQYF
- | TRBV7-3 | few | CASSPSPGYEQYF
- | TRBV29-1 | few | CSVADTNTEAFF
- | TRBV4-1 | few | CASSQEGRANTEAFF
TRBD1 | TRBV5-1 | few | CASSLDRGSYGYTF
TRBD2 | TRBV5-1 | few | CASSLERGIYNEQFF
TRBD1 | TRBV5-1 | - | CASSLVGTGSYEQYF
- | TRBV7-7 | few | CASKGGEETQYF
- | TRBV27 | - | CASSRPRAGVDEQYF
- | TRBV19 | - | CASSIAGLGTEAFF
- | TRBV19 | - | CASKPGSGDTQYF
TRBD1 | TRBV4-1 | - | CASSSGQGTEGYTF
TRBD2 | TRBV6-5 | many | CASRGGVAGANVLTF
TRBD1 | TRBV9 | - | CASSVDPQGAYEQYF
- | TRBV27 | few | CASSLSSARLGNQPQHF
- | TRBV7-9 | few | CASSLGSASDGYTF
TRBD2 | TRBV12-3/TRBV12-4 | - | CASRLAGARNEQFF
- | TRBV19 | - | CASSSVEGGADTQYF
TRBD1 | TRBV29-1 | - | CSVRDRGHYGYTF
TRBD2 | TRBV7-2 | many | CASSPSGRTYNEQFF